These T cell receptor beta chains were read from a single sample in a study of cytomegalovirus exposure and HLA in healthy donors. Profiled with immunoSEQ multiplex PCR; TCRdb holds only in-frame clones, not every one. The sample records 140,000 or so clones, around 80% being singletons. The sequenced sample was PBMCs. The receptor set was obtained from a man aged 40-49 years in good health and CMV-seronegative. Each CDR3 is given with its conserved first and last residue. Each record gives: V gene, D gene, J gene, CDR3 protein. D genes are given only for firm matches.

V: TRBV5-1
D: TRBD2
J: TRBJ2-2
CDR3: CASRASGGLGELFF

V: TRBV27
D: NA
J: TRBJ2-3
CDR3: CASSLGLTKHTQYF

V: TRBV6-1
D: NA
J: TRBJ2-4
CDR3: CASTALASIQYF

V: TRBV11-2
D: TRBD1
J: TRBJ2-5
CDR3: CASSFPGQQETQYF

V: TRBV4-2
D: TRBD1
J: TRBJ2-7
CDR3: CASSQDGQGAYEQYF

V: TRBV9
D: TRBD1
J: TRBJ2-1
CDR3: CATGTGEYEQFF

V: TRBV2
D: NA
J: TRBJ1-1
CDR3: CASRYRNTEAFF

V: TRBV29-1
D: TRBD1
J: TRBJ1-1
CDR3: CSVRTGGETEAFF

V: TRBV14
D: NA
J: TRBJ2-3
CDR3: CASSPAGTDTQYF

V: TRBV6-5
D: NA
J: TRBJ1-3
CDR3: CASRYSPGTSGNTIYF

V: TRBV7-9
D: NA
J: TRBJ2-1
CDR3: CASSSYRAPLQFF

V: TRBV10-1
D: TRBD1
J: TRBJ2-2
CDR3: CASSGGQGNTGELFF

V: TRBV29-1
D: TRBD1
J: TRBJ1-1
CDR3: CSIIREGARGTEAFF

V: TRBV25-1
D: TRBD1
J: TRBJ2-7
CDR3: CASSEYGGTGSSYEQYF

V: TRBV7-2
D: TRBD1
J: TRBJ2-1
CDR3: CASSLDRGNEQFF

V: TRBV25-1
D: NA
J: TRBJ1-2
CDR3: CASRGAEGPGGYTF

V: TRBV5-6
D: TRBD1
J: TRBJ1-3
CDR3: CASRARGTGSGNTIYF

V: TRBV7-9
D: TRBD2
J: TRBJ2-7
CDR3: CASSLWGFSGGGSEEQYF

V: TRBV30
D: TRBD1
J: TRBJ2-7
CDR3: CAWSQGAQEQYF

V: TRBV6-1
D: TRBD1
J: TRBJ2-7
CDR3: CASSGGQPYEQYF

V: TRBV18
D: NA
J: TRBJ2-5
CDR3: CASSRLSIPTTYQQETQYF

V: TRBV5-1
D: TRBD1
J: TRBJ2-5
CDR3: CASSWGQGTETQYF

V: TRBV14
D: TRBD1
J: TRBJ2-3
CDR3: CASSQTGGWTDTQYF

V: TRBV11-1
D: TRBD1
J: TRBJ2-7
CDR3: CASSPHPGQGAGEQYF

V: TRBV9
D: TRBD1
J: TRBJ1-4
CDR3: CASSERDRAGNEKLFF

V: TRBV7-6
D: NA
J: TRBJ1-3
CDR3: CASSPGQRNTIYF

V: TRBV14
D: TRBD2
J: TRBJ2-2
CDR3: CASSPGGVNTGELFF

V: TRBV9
D: NA
J: TRBJ1-6
CDR3: CASSVGQNSPLHF

V: TRBV2
D: NA
J: TRBJ1-5
CDR3: CASVNERLRNQPQHF

V: TRBV12-5
D: TRBD1
J: TRBJ1-2
CDR3: CASGPTGFDGYTF

V: TRBV18
D: NA
J: TRBJ1-5
CDR3: CASSPSGNQPQHF